Below are 32 T cell receptor beta chains sequenced from a single sample in a study of shared clonotypes between healthy human individuals. The repertoire was sequenced with immunoSEQ multiplex PCR; TCRdb's copy has only in-frame clones and lacks some. The sample includes more than 2,000,000 clones, approximately 90% of them seen just once. Sequenced material: naive CD4+ T cells sorted from blood. Regarding subset: CD45RA+ positively selected. Receptors originate from a man aged 18 to 29 in good health.

The chain's CDR3 is CASSLQGQNTEAFF. The CDR3 nucleotides read TGTGCCAGCAGCTTACAGGGACAGAACACTGAAGCTTTCTTT. This chain connects TRBV7-2 to TRBJ1-1; TRBD1 is a possible D gene (6 bases). The ends were cut back, 2 bases at V and 1 base at J, with 8 bases in the middle. This CDR3 has 14 amino acids. The germline V gene has CDR1 SGHTA and CDR2 FQGNSA.

The genes are TRBV18 and TRBJ2-7; 7 bases map to TRBD2. Unmatched junction bases numbered 5, after V lost 6 bases and J lost 0 bases. The CDR3 totals 14 residues. Germline CDR1 reads KGHSH; CDR2 reads LQKENI. CDR3 coding DNA: TGTGCCAGCTCCCGACTAGCCGACTCCTACGAGCAGTACTTC. This codes for CASSRLADSYEQYF.

This clone showed up just once. This sequence joins TRBV7-2 and TRBJ2-3, with D perhaps matching TRBD2 (5 bases). The CDR3 is made up of 14 amino acids. Germline-derived CDR1 and CDR2 are SGHTA and FQGNSA. V was pared by 2 bases and J by 2 bases, with 8 bases between. The CDR3 is CASSLRTYTDTQYF. As DNA, the CDR3 is TGTGCCAGCAGCTTAAGGACTTACACAGATACGCAGTATTTT.

The rearrangement uses TRBV6-5 and TRBJ2-1; 13 bases agree with TRBD2. CDR3 length equals 15 residues. The J segment lost 9 bases and the V segment lost 8 bases, leaving 10 bases of the junction unmatched. Germline CDR1 is MNHEY and CDR2 is SVGAGI. CDR3 protein: CASGRGTSGMSEQFF. CDR3 bases: TGTGCCAGCGGGAGAGGGACTAGCGGGATGAGTGAGCAGTTCTTC.

The chain recombines TRBV7-9 with TRBJ2-1, with 8 bases identical to TRBD1. Germline CDR1 SEHNR, CDR2 FQNEAQ (reference sequence). CDR3 size: 15 residues. V shed 4 bases and J 3 bases; nucleotides not matched to a gene: 5. In DNA, the CDR3 is TGTGCCAGCAGCTCGGGACAGGATTTCTACAATGAGCAGTTCTTC. This gives the protein CASSSGQDFYNEQFF.

The CDR3 sequence: CASSLGTGSQETQYF. The CDR3 DNA follows: TGTGCCAGCAGCTTGGGGACTGGGAGCCAAGAGACCCAGTACTTC. The chain has TRBV5-4 and TRBJ2-5; a possible D gene is TRBD2 (5 bases). The ends were cut back, 0 bases at V and 1 base at J, with 10 bases in the middle. Per the germline V gene, CDR1 is SGHNT and CDR2 is YYREEE (reference sequence). The CDR3 extends over 15 amino acids.

CDR3 amino acids: CAHTEAFF. In DNA form, the CDR3 reads TGTGCCCACACTGAAGCTTTCTTT. This sequence joins TRBV11-1 and TRBJ1-1; D not certain. This CDR3 comprises 8 residues. Per the germline V gene, CDR1 is SGHAT and CDR2 is FQDESV (reference sequence). V gave up 11 bases and J gave up 3 bases, with 1 base separating them.

The chain is built from TRBV28 and TRBJ2-3; weak D call: TRBD2 (7 bases). V was pared by 4 bases and J by 5 bases, with 19 bases between. Germline lookup yields CDR1 MDHEN and CDR2 SYDVKM. The CDR3 contains 16 residues. CDR3 bases: TGTGCCAGCAGTTCCCTTGGGGGAGGGGGAGGAGATACGCAGTATTTT. It translates to CASSSLGGGGGDTQYF.

The gene calls are TRBV28 and TRBJ2-7; perhaps TRBD2 as D (6 bases). Germline V lookup: CDR1 MDHEN, CDR2 SYDVKM. The germline V and J ends were trimmed by 3 bases and 9 bases, with 12 bases remaining between them. The CDR3 length is 12 residues. The CDR3 DNA sequence: TGTGCCAGCAGTTTCTCGGACTATCGGCAGTACTTC. Protein sequence: CASSFSDYRQYF.

This clone was detected only once. This chain uses TRBV6-5 with TRBJ2-1; tentative D call: TRBD1 (5 bases). In germline, CDR1 is MNHEY, CDR2 SVGAGI. V lost 5 bases and J 10 bases, leaving 12 bases between the germline ends. The CDR3 is 12 amino acids. The CDR3 loop reads CASSRNPGEQFF. The CDR3 DNA reads as TGTGCCAGCAGTCGTAATCCAGGGGAGCAGTTCTTC.

The chain recombines TRBV27 with TRBJ2-6; D tentatively fits TRBD1 or TRBD2 (5 bases each). This CDR3 has 20 amino acids. Trimming removed 1 base from V and 0 bases from J, with 19 bases in between. Germline CDR1 reads MNHEY; CDR2 reads SMNVEV (reference sequence). In DNA, the CDR3 is TGTGCCAGCAGTTTATTTGGGGGAATGAAAACAAACTCTGGGGCCAACGTCCTGACTTTC. This sequence encodes CASSLFGGMKTNSGANVLTF.

The chain is built from TRBV19 and TRBJ2-5, with D possibly TRBD1 on 6 matching bases. The J call is uncertain, as TRBJ2-7 better fits the DNA end. From germline, CDR1 is LNHDA and CDR2 SQIVND (reference sequence). The CDR3 spans 14 residues. The CDR3 loop reads CASSTTTGQGEQYF. For the CDR3, the DNA is TGTGCCAGTAGTACCACGACAGGCCAGGGCGAGCAGTACTTC.

The chain has TRBV7-2 and TRBJ2-2; D not resolved. Germline lookup yields CDR1 SGHTA and CDR2 FQGNSA. The CDR3 spans 16 residues. The V and J ends lost 5 bases and 4 bases respectively, with 17 bases between them. CDR3 sequence reads: CASSPVAVHGTGELFF. CDR3 coding DNA: TGTGCCAGCAGCCCCGTGGCGGTTCATGGCACCGGGGAGCTGTTTTTT.

The V call is TRBV6-5, the J call TRBJ1-1, with unresolved D. The germline V gene encodes CDR1 MNHEY and CDR2 SVGAGI. Trimming cost V 2 bases and J 1 base, with 5 bases left between them. This CDR3 has 13 residues. The CDR3 DNA follows: TGTGCCAGCAGTTACACAAAGAACACTGAAGCTTTCTTT. The encoded protein is CASSYTKNTEAFF.

The V gene is TRBV25-1, the J gene TRBJ2-5, with 8 bases fitting TRBD1. CDR3 size: 12 residues. Unmatched junction bases numbered 5, after V lost 10 bases and J lost 4 bases. The V gene's germline CDR1 is MGHDK and CDR2 SYGVNS. DNA for the CDR3: TGTGCCACCCAGGGGGCCGGAGAGACCCAGTACTTC. This encodes CATQGAGETQYF.

The chain uses TRBV30 and TRBJ1-5, with D perhaps matching TRBD1 (5 bases). Germline CDR1 is GTSNPN and CDR2 is SVGIG (reference sequence). This CDR3 has 13 residues. V was pared by 4 bases and J by 6 bases, with 13 bases between. The CDR3 loop is CAWKDQGGQPQHF. CDR3 DNA: TGTGCCTGGAAAGATCAGGGCGGTCAGCCCCAGCATTTT.

The V gene is TRBV2, the J gene TRBJ1-6; a weak D match, TRBD1 (6 bases). This CDR3 spans 15 amino acids. V was cut by 11 bases and J by 0 bases, with 14 bases left in between. Germline CDR1 is SNHLY and CDR2 is FYNNEI. In DNA, the CDR3 is TGTGCCTTTGAGGGGGGTCTCTCCTATAATTCACCCCTCCACTTT. Its protein is CAFEGGLSYNSPLHF.

The chain combines TRBV10-3 with TRBJ2-1; perhaps TRBD2 as D (6 bases). V dropped 8 bases and J dropped 8 bases, with 16 bases sitting between them. The germline V gene has CDR1 ENHRY and CDR2 SYGVKD. This CDR3 has 13 amino acids. CDR3 sequence reads: CAILAQRVYEQFF. CDR3 nucleotides: TGTGCCATCTTGGCCCAGCGGGTGTATGAGCAGTTCTTC.

This rearrangement joins TRBV9 to TRBJ2-5, with a weak D call TRBD2 (5 bases). The DNA end is a closer match to TRBJ2-7, so the J assignment may be wrong. The CDR3 contains 14 residues. Germline V gene lookup returns CDR1 SGDLS and CDR2 YYNGEE. CDR3 loop: CASSVAMDRGEQYF. DNA for the CDR3: TGTGCCAGCAGCGTAGCGATGGACCGGGGCGAGCAGTACTTC.

V and J are TRBV5-4 and TRBJ1-1; D is ambiguous. The CDR3 consists of 13 residues. Trimming left V 4 bases short and J 0 bases short, with 7 bases between. Per the germline V gene, CDR1 is SGHNT and CDR2 is YYREEE (reference sequence). DNA of the CDR3: TGTGCCAGCAGCACGAGCATGAACACTGAAGCTTTCTTT. Its protein is CASSTSMNTEAFF.

As to this clone: Other nucleotide sequences in the sample specify the same CDR3. This chain uses TRBV11-1 with TRBJ2-7, with 8 positions matching TRBD2. In germline, CDR1 is SGHAT, CDR2 FQDESV (reference sequence). Germline trimming cut 5 bases from V and 4 bases from J; bases unmatched to any gene: 4. This CDR3 is 13 amino acids long. CDR3 loop: CASSISGEYEQYF. CDR3 bases: TGTGCCAGCAGCATTAGCGGGGAGTACGAGCAGTACTTC. Full variable domain (rest looked up from reference TRBV11-1 and TRBJ2-7): EAEVAQSPRYKITEKSQAVAFWCDPISGHATLYWYRQILGQGPELLVQFQDESVVDDSQLPKDRFSAERLKGVDSTLKIQPAELGDSAMYLCASSISGEYEQYFGPGTRLTVT.

V is TRBV7-9 and J is TRBJ2-5; 14 bases are shared with TRBD2. Trimming removed 5 bases from V and 4 bases from J; junction bases left unmatched: 3. The length of the CDR3 is 15 residues. CDR1 and CDR2 (germline): SEHNR, FQNEAQ (reference sequence). CDR3: CASSGGLAGVETQYF. CDR3 DNA sequence: TGTGCCAGCAGCGGGGGACTAGCGGGAGTAGAGACCCAGTACTTC.

Concerning this clone: Within the sample, other DNA sequences also encode this same CDR3. V is TRBV2 and J is TRBJ2-3; D remains unclear. CDR1 SNHLY and CDR2 FYNNEI come from the germline V gene. Trimming shortened V by 4 bases and J by 0 bases, and 5 bases separated the two germline ends. CDR3 length: 13 residues. As DNA, the CDR3 is TGTGCCAGCAGTGGGGGAAGCACAGATACGCAGTATTTT. Translated, it gives CASSGGSTDTQYF.

This chain connects TRBV28 to TRBJ2-1, with 8 bases matching TRBD2. CDR1 is MDHEN and CDR2 is SYDVKM in the germline V gene. CDR3 length: 15 residues. V trimming: 6 bases; J trimming: 7 bases; junction bases outside the gene matches: 11. The CDR3 protein is CASRAGGAGGNEQFF. CDR3 nucleotide sequence: TGTGCCAGCAGGGCCGGGGGGGCAGGTGGTAATGAGCAGTTCTTC.

Here the CDR3 reads CASSLGAAGVENEQFF. The CDR3 DNA reads TGTGCCAGCAGCTTAGGGGCGGCGGGAGTGGAGAATGAGCAGTTCTTC. This chain connects TRBV7-2 to TRBJ2-1; 7 positions agree with TRBD2. Unmatched junction bases numbered 10, after V lost 1 base and J lost 7 bases. The germline gives CDR1 SGHTA, CDR2 FQGNSA. CDR3 length: 16 residues.

The chain is built from TRBV6-1 and TRBJ2-3; D is unresolved. V lost 2 bases and J 2 bases, leaving 11 bases between the germline ends. The CDR3 has 15 amino acids. CDR1 MNHNS and CDR2 SASEGT come from the germline V gene. In DNA form, the CDR3 reads TGTGCCAGCAGTGAACGCGATATGCTCACAGATACGCAGTATTTT. It specifies CASSERDMLTDTQYF.

This chain uses TRBV11-2 with TRBJ2-1; 9 bases line up with TRBD2. This CDR3 is 17 amino acids long. V lost 1 base to trimming and J lost 3 bases; unmatched junction nucleotides: 7. Germline assignment: CDR1 SGHAT and CDR2 FQNNGV. The CDR3 DNA sequence: TGTGCCAGCAGCTTAGGTTGGCGACTAGCGGTCTACAATGAGCAGTTCTTC. Protein product: CASSLGWRLAVYNEQFF.

The chain couples TRBV6-5 to TRBJ1-2; D might be TRBD1 (5 bases). The CDR3 has 12 amino acids. The V gene lost 6 bases and the J gene lost 2 bases, with 7 bases spanning the gap. Germline V CDR1 and CDR2: MNHEY, SVGAGI. The CDR3 is CASREGNYGYTF. The CDR3 DNA follows: TGTGCCAGCAGGGAGGGGAACTATGGCTACACCTTC.

Comments on this clone: At the DNA level, this CDR3 is encoded by other sequences in the same sample as well. The chain carries TRBV5-1 and TRBJ2-3; 10 positions agree with TRBD1. Germline CDR1 and CDR2: SGHRS and YFSETQ. The CDR3 is made up of 14 amino acids. J was trimmed by 5 bases and V by 4 bases; bases with no gene match: 4. The CDR3 DNA follows: TGCGCCAGCAGCCCCGGACAGGGGGGAGATACGCAGTATTTT. Its translation: CASSPGQGGDTQYF.

The chain joins TRBV7-2 to TRBJ2-1, with 7 bases matching TRBD2. Germline V gene lookup returns CDR1 SGHTA and CDR2 FQGNSA. CDR3 length: 16 amino acids. The V segment lost 0 bases and the J segment 2 bases; nucleotides outside the gene matches: 4. The CDR3 protein is CASSLAPSGAYNEQFF. DNA of the CDR3: TGTGCCAGCAGCTTAGCGCCTAGCGGAGCCTACAATGAGCAGTTCTTC.

This clone is a singleton in its sample. The chain carries TRBV30 and TRBJ2-4, with D hard to call. The V end lost 3 bases, the J end lost 8 bases, and 8 bases lay between the germline ends. CDR1 is GTSNPN and CDR2 is SVGIG in the germline V gene (reference sequence). The length of the CDR3 is 11 residues. CDR3 sequence: CAWSHKDIQYF. DNA for the CDR3: TGTGCCTGGAGCCATAAGGACATTCAGTACTTC.

This clone was detected once. This chain links TRBV21-1 with TRBJ2-6; the table's D call, TRBD1, has no DNA check behind it. TRBV21-1 is tagged as a pseudogene. The CDR3 covers 18 residues. The CDR3 DNA is TGTGCCAGCAGCCCCAGGTCGGCTCACTTCTCTGGGGCCAACGTCCTGACTTTC. It is translated as CASSPRSAHFSGANVLTF.